The 5 T cell receptor beta chains reported below all come from one sample, sequenced in a study of T cells in Graves' hyperthyroidism and ophthalmopathy. The investigators amplified TCR beta CDR3 regions from RNA transcripts. In the first-round RT-PCR of the TCR CDR3, the HTBI primer set was used. TCRdb re-analysed the multiplex PCR reads in MiXCR, keeping a single row per CDR3 protein. The data contain about half a million distinct CDR3 sequences, roughly 23% of them singletons. Material: blood. These receptors all come from a woman aged 70 to 79 with Graves' ophthalmopathy.

A note on this clonotype: This may arise from a read error, as a much more abundant clone is one base away. Written as DNA, the CDR3 is TGCGCCAGCACCTTGGCTAGGGTTGATGAGCAGTTCTTC. Translating gives CASTLARVDEQFF. The rearrangement joins TRBV5-1 to TRBJ2-1; no definite D call. Germline assignment: CDR1 SGHRS and CDR2 YFSETQ. CDR3 length equals 13 residues.

The V and J genes are TRBV6-2 or TRBV6-3 and TRBJ2-2; 11 bases fit TRBD2. The CDR3 is 16 residues long. V gave up 5 bases and J gave up 8 bases; unmatched junction bases: 10. CDR1 is MNHEY, CDR2 SVGEGT, per germline. The CDR3 region has the DNA TGTGCCAGCAGTAGGACTAGCGGGCCATTTTTGGGGGAGCTGTTTTTT. It encodes CASSRTSGPFLGELFF.

This sequence joins TRBV15 and TRBJ1-1; 9 positions agree with TRBD1. Germline loops: CDR1 LNHNV, CDR2 YYDKDF (reference sequence). The J segment lost 8 bases and the V segment lost 0 bases, leaving 4 bases of the junction unmatched. This CDR3 comprises 14 residues. CDR3 sequence reads: CATSREGTGREAFF. CDR3 coding DNA: TGTGCCACCAGCAGAGAGGGGACAGGGCGGGAAGCTTTCTTT.

This clonotype was counted at least ten times. The V gene is TRBV5-1, the J gene TRBJ1-1; D gene ambiguous. The V end lost 0 bases, the J end lost 4 bases, and 10 bases lay between the germline ends. Per germline, CDR1 SGHRS and CDR2 YFSETQ. The CDR3 totals 14 residues. The CDR3 reads CASSLVSWGTEAFF. As DNA, the CDR3 is TGCGCCAGCAGCTTGGTTTCGTGGGGCACTGAAGCTTTCTTT.

This clonotype showed up just a few times. The J gene is TRBJ1-4, the V gene TRBV27; D might be TRBD1 (5 bases). CDR3 size: 16 residues. CDR1 and CDR2 from the germline V gene are MNHEY and SMNVEV (reference sequence). Trimming took 6 bases from V and 7 from J, leaving 21 bases between them. CDR3 bases: TGTGCCAGCAGCCGCGTCGTGGAGGTGAGGGGTGAAAAACTGTTTTTT. Translated, it gives CASSRVVEVRGEKLFF. Full variable domain (outside the CDR3, taken from reference TRBV27 and TRBJ1-4): EAQVTQNPRYLITVTGKKLTVTCSQNMNHEYMSWYRQDPGLGLRQIYYSMNVEVTDKGDVPEGYKVSRKEKRNFPLILESPSPNQTSLYFCASSRVVEVRGEKLFFGSGTQLSVL.